This TCR beta chain was captured by sequencing in a study of CD8+ T cells in alopecia areata (dated 2018 in TCRdb). Concerning the study at large: Treated patients were enrolled in an open-label pilot trial of oral tofacitinib at 5 to 10 mg twice daily for moderate-to-severe alopecia areata. Patients received tofacitinib for 6 to 18 months and were then followed off drug for 6 months to check for delayed response and recurrence. Disease severity in treated patients was measured with the SALT score, which quantifies the percentage of affected scalp surface area. In both human patients and the C3H/HeJ mouse model, the study applied high-throughput TCRbeta sequencing to look at T cell clonal expansion in alopecia areata. Scalp tissue and sorted CD4+ and CD8+ peripheral blood T cells from patchy and totalis/universalis alopecia areata patients and from healthy controls were covered by human TCRbeta sequencing. Patients on tofacitinib were biopsied at baseline and after 4 and 24 weeks of treatment, and several of the patients also had a later scalp biopsy. Scalp clonality was compared across normal scalp (n=4), patchy alopecia areata scalp (n=8), and alopecia totalis/universalis scalp (n=8). RNA was extracted with the PAXgene miRNA kit for fixed scalp, the miRNeasy kit for PBMCs, and the RNeasy kit for mouse skin. TCRbeta CDR3 regions were amplified by immunoSEQ multiplex PCR using 35 Vbeta forward and 13 Jbeta reverse primers.

Here is what the overall study found, with its caveats: Compared with mice, TCR sequences shared between patients were less clear, possibly partly because of HLA diversity across the patient population. Because the treated cohort was small and had just a single nonresponder, larger studies are needed to establish links between baseline CD8+ expansion and response. During tofacitinib treatment, many expanded lesional clones stuck around in both scalp and blood, and this persistence may partly explain why relapse happens after treatment is stopped. Unlike mouse skin, which is dominated by gammadelta T cells, normal human skin has resident alphabeta T cells that are also sequenced, and this complicates analysis of the scalp TCR repertoire. With tofacitinib, both scalp clonality and the number of expanded CD8+ clones among the top 100 scalp clones went down significantly. Compared with normal scalp, lesional scalp, particularly in alopecia totalis/universalis, had higher clonality and more expanded CD8+ clones, which suggests antigenic drive.

In light of the paper, this sample's treatment or condition label describes: oral pan-JAK inhibitor, 5-10 mg twice daily. From alopecia areata patients, peripheral blood was collected along with lesional scalp punch biopsies. After PBMCs were isolated by density centrifugation and stained for CD3, CD4 and CD8, a FACSAria was used to sort CD4+ and CD8+ T cells. The library was produced with the immunoSEQ multiplex PCR assay. For TCR sequencing, RNA was extracted from every sample and reverse transcribed into cDNA to serve as template. SuperScript III was used to make first-strand cDNA, primed with a 2:1 mix of oligo-dT and random hexamers. A synthetic immune receptor repertoire was used to gauge amplification bias, and whatever bias remained was removed computationally. In the authors' own workflow: After raw reads were preprocessed to remove errors, the CDR3 was defined following IMGT conventions as running from the conserved cysteine to phenylalanine. Clonality was computed as 1 minus the Shannon entropy, with the entropy normalized by log2 of the number of productive unique TCRs. Whether each scalp clone was CD4 or CD8 was inferred by checking scalp TCRbeta sequences against the CD4 and CD8 repertoires from sorted blood. Held by TCRdb, this immuneACCESS table contains in-frame sequences only and omits some clones. Under half of the omission traces to an unresolved V gene where checked; the cause of the rest is unknown. D and trimming come from the DNA, and the V and J calls and clone size come from that table. Across this sample there are about 210,000 clones, with 66% seen only once. In total, the top ten clones hold about 1.2% of the sample.

At the junction V is shortened by 7 bases and J by 3 bases, with 7 bases in between. The CDR3, cysteine through phenylalanine, is 12 amino acids long. The retained sequence is limited to the CDR3, 36 bases, with the frame set at the first base. As encoded in the germline V gene, CDR1 is SGHRS while CDR2 is YFSETQ. Regarding this clone: Its binding antigen is unknown. Within one base of it there is no much larger clone, and no base qualities were kept.

The sample in question was CD4+ T cells sorted from blood, obtained at week 44, from a patient treated with tofacitinib. Here the chain combines TRBV5-1 and TRBJ2-2, with no confident D gene call. This sequence originates from a human donor with alopecia areata. The sequenced DNA is TGCGCCAGCTCGTCTTACACCGGGGAGCTGTTTTTT. It specifies CASSSYTGELFF.